This T cell receptor (beta chain) was captured by sequencing in a study of control samples from healthy donors and cancer patients. The germline V and J ends were trimmed by 0 bases and 0 bases, with 7 bases remaining between them. This CDR3 comprises 14 residues. CDR1 SGDLS and CDR2 YYNGEE come from the germline V gene. Profiled with immunoSEQ multiplex PCR; TCRdb holds only in-frame clones, not every one. Of some 410,000 clones listed, approximately 90% are singletons. The TCR sequence derives from a man aged 35 to 55 with head and neck cancer. The J gene is TRBJ2-7, the V gene TRBV9; D call uncertain. Sequencing used PBMCs. The CDR3 DNA reads TGTGCCAGCAGCGTAGGCAGATTCTCCTACGAGCAGTACTTC. Translated, it gives CASSVGRFSYEQYF.